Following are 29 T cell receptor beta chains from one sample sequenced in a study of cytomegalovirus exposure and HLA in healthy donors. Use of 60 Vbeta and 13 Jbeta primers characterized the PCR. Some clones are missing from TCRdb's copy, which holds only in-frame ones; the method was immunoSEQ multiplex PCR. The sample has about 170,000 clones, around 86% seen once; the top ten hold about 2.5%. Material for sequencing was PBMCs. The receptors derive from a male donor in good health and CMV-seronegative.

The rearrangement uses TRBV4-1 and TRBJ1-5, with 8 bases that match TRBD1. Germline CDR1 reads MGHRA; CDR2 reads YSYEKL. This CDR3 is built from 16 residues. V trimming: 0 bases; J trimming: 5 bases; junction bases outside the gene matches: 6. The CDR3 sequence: CASSQETGGFDQPQHF. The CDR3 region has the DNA TGCGCCAGCAGCCAAGAAACAGGGGGGTTCGATCAGCCCCAGCATTTT.

The CDR3 DNA reads TGTGCCACTAGTATGGGGCCTTCGCCCTACGAGCAGTACTTC. Translating it yields CATSMGPSPYEQYF. The genes are TRBV10-3 and TRBJ2-7; TRBD1 is a possible D gene (5 bases). This CDR3 is 14 amino acids long. Germline V gene data show CDR1 as ENHRY and CDR2 as SYGVKD. V was pared by 10 bases and J by 2 bases, with 18 bases between.

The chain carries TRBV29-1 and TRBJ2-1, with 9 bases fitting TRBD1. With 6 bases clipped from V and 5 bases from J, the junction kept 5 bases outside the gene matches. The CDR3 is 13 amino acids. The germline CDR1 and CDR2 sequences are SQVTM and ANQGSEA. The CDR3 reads CSVGQGTDNEQFF. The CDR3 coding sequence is TGCAGCGTCGGACAGGGGACGGACAATGAGCAGTTCTTC.

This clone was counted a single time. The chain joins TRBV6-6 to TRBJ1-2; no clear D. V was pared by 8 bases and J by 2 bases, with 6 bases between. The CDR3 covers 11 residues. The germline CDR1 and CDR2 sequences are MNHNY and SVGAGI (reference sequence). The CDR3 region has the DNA TGTGCCAGCGGGCTAAACTATGGCTACACCTTC. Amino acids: CASGLNYGYTF.

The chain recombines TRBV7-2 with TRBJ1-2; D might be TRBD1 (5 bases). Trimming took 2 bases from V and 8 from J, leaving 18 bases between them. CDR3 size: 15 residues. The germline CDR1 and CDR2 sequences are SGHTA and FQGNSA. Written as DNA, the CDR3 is TGTGCCAGCAGCTTATCCCCTGCAGGGCTTGACGGCTACACCTTC. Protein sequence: CASSLSPAGLDGYTF.

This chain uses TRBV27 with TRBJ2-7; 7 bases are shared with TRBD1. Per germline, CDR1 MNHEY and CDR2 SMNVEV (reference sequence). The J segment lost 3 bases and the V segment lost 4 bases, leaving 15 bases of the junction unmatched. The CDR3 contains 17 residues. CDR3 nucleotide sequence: TGTGCCAGCAGTTATTTTGGTATGACAGGGAGTCTCTACGAGCAGTACTTC. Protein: CASSYFGMTGSLYEQYF.

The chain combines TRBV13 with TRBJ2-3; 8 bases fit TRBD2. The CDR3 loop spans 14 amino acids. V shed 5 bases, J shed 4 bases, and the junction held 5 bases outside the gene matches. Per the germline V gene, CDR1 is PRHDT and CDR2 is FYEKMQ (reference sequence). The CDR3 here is CASSPGTRADTQYF. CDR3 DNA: TGTGCCAGCAGCCCTGGGACTAGAGCAGATACGCAGTATTTT.

CDR3 residues: CSVEPLSGTQYF. The CDR3 DNA reads TGCAGCGTTGAACCCCTTTCGGGGACCCAGTACTTC. The chain combines TRBV29-1 with TRBJ2-5; D is uncertain. The CDR3 has 12 amino acids. V was trimmed by 2 bases and J by 7 bases, leaving 11 bases between them. Germline V lookup: CDR1 SQVTM, CDR2 ANQGSEA.

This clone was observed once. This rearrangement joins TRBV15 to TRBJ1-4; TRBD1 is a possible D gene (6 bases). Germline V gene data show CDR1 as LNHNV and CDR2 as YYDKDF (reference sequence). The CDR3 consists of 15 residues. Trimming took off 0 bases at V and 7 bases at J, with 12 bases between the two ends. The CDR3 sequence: CATSRERGSLEKLFF. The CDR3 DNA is TGTGCCACCAGCAGAGAGAGGGGGTCTCTTGAAAAACTGTTTTTT.

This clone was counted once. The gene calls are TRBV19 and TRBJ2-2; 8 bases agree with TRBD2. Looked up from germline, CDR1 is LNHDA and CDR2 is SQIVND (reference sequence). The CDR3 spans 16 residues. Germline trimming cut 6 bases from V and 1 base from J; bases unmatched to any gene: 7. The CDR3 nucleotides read TGTGCCAGTAGGCTCTCCGGGACTAGGAACACCGGGGAGCTGTTTTTT. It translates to CASRLSGTRNTGELFF.

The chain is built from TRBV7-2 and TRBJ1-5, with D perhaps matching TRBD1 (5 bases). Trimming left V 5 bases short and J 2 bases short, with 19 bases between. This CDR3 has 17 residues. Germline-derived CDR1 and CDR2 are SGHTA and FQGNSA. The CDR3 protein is CASSVDTTGWGNQPQHF. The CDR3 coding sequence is TGTGCCAGCAGCGTGGACACGACCGGATGGGGCAATCAGCCCCAGCATTTT. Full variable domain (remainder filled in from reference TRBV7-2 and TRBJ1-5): GAGVSQSPSNKVTEKGKDVELRCDPISGHTALYWYRQSLGQGLEFLIYFQGNSAPDKSGLPSDRFSAERTGGSVSTLTIQRTQQEDSAVYLCASSVDTTGWGNQPQHFGDGTRLSIL.

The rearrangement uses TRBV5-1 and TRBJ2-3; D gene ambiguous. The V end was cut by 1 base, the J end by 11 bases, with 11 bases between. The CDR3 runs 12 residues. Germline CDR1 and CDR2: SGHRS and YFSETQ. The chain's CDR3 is CASSLSLRQQYF. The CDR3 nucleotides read TGCGCCAGCAGCTTGTCGTTGAGACAGCAGTATTTT.

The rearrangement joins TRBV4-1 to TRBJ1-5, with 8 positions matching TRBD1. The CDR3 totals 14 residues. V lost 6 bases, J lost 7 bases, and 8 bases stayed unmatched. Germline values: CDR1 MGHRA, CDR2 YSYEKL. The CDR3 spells CASSSGQGGQPQHF. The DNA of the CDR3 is TGCGCCAGCAGTTCCGGACAGGGCGGACAGCCCCAGCATTTT.

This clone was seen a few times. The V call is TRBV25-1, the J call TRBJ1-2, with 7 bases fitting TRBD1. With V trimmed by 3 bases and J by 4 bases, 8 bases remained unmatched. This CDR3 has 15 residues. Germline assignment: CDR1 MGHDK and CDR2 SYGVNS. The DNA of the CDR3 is TGTGCCAGCAGTGAGGGGAACAGGGGTAGCTATGGCTACACCTTC. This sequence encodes CASSEGNRGSYGYTF.

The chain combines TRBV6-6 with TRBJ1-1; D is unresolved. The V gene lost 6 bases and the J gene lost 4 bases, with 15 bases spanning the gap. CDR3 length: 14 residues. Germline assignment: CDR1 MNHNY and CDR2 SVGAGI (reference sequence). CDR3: CASSPGLRGTEAFF. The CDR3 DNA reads TGTGCCAGCAGCCCCGGACTCCGAGGCACTGAAGCTTTCTTT.

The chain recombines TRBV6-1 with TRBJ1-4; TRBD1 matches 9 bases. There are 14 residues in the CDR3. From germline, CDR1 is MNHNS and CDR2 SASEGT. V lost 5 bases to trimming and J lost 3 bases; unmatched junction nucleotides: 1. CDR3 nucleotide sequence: TGTGCCAGCAGTCGACAGGGGGCTAATGAAAAACTGTTTTTT. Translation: CASSRQGANEKLFF.

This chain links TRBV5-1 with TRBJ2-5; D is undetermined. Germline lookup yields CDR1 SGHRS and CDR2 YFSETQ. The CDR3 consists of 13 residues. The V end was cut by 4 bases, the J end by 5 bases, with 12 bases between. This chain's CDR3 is CASSRLAGETQYF. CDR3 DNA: TGCGCCAGCAGCCGCCTCGCCGGGGAGACCCAGTACTTC.

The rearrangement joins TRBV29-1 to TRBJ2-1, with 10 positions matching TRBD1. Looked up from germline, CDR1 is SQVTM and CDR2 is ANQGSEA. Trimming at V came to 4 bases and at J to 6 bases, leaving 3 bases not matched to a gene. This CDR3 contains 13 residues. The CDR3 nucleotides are TGCAGCGTTGTAAGGACAGGGGGCAATGAGCAGTTCTTC. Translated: CSVVRTGGNEQFF.

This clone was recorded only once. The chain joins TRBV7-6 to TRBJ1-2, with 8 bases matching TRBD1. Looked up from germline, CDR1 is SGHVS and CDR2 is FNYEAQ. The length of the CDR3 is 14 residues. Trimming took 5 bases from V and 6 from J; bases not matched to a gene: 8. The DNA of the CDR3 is TGTGCCAGCAGCCCCAGGACAGGGATGAATGGCTACACCTTC. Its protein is CASSPRTGMNGYTF.

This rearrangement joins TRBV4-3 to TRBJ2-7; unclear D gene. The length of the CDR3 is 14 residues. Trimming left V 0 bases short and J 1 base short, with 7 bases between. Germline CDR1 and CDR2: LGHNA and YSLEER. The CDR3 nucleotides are TGCGCCAGCAGCCAAGATAGTGTTTCCTACGAGCAGTACTTC. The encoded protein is CASSQDSVSYEQYF.

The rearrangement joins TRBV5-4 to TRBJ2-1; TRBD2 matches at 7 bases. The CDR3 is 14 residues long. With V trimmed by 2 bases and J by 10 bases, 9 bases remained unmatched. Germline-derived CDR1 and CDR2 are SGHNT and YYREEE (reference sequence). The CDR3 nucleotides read TGTGCCAGCAGCTTACGACAGAGGGGAGGGGAGCAGTTCTTC. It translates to CASSLRQRGGEQFF.

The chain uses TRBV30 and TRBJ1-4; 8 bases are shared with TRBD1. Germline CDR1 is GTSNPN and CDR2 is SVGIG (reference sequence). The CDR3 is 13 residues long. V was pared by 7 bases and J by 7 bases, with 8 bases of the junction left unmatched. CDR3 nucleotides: TGTGCCTCCACAGGGGGATGGGGTGAAAAACTGTTTTTT. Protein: CASTGGWGEKLFF. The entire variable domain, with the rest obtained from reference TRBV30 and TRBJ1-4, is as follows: SQTIHQWPATLVQPVGSPLSLECTVEGTSNPNLYWYRQAAGRGLQLLFYSVGIGQISSEVPQNLSASRPQDRQFILSSKKLLLSDSGFYLCASTGGWGEKLFFGSGTQLSVL.

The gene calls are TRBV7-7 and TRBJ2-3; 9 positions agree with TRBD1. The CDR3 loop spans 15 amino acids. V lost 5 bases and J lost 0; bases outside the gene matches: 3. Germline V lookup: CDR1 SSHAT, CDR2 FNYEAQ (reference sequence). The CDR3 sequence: CASSRDRASTDTQYF. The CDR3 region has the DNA TGTGCCAGCAGCAGGGACAGGGCAAGCACAGATACGCAGTATTTT.

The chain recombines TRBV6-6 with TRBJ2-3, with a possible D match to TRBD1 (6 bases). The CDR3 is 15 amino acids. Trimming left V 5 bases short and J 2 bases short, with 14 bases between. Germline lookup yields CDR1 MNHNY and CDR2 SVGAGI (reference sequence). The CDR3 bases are TGTGCCAGCAGTCCCCCAGGGGCCTTCACAGATACGCAGTATTTT. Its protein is CASSPPGAFTDTQYF.

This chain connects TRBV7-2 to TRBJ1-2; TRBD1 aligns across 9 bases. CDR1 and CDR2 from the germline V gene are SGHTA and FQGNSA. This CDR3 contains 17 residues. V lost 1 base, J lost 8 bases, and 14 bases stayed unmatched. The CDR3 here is CASSLGTGELGRGGYTF. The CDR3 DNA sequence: TGTGCCAGCAGCTTAGGGACAGGGGAACTCGGGCGGGGAGGCTACACCTTC.

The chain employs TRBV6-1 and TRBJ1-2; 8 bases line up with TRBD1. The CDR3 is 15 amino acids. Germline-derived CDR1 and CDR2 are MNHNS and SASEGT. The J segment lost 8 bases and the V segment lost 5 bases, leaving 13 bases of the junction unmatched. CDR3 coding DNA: TGTGCCAGCAGTCCCGCCCGGGACAGGATGGGGGGCTACACCTTC. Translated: CASSPARDRMGGYTF.

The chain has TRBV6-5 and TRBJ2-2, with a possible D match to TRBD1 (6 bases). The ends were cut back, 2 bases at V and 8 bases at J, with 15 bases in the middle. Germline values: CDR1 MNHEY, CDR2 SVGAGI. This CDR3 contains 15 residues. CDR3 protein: CASSYIRGTAGELFF. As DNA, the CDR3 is TGTGCCAGCAGTTACATAAGGGGGACCGCAGGGGAGCTGTTTTTT.

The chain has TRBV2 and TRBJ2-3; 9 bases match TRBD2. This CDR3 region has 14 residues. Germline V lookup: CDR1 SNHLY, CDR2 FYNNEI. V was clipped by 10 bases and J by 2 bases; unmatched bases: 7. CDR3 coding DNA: TGTGCCATCCGTGAGCGGGGGGACACAGATACGCAGTATTTT. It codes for CAIRERGDTDTQYF.

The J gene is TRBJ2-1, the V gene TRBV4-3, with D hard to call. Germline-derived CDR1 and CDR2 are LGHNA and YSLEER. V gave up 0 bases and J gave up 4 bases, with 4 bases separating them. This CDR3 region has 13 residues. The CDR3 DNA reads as TGCGCCAGCAGCCAAGAACAATACAATGAGCAGTTCTTC. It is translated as CASSQEQYNEQFF.